Reported below is one TCR beta chain. The sample comes from a study of blood T cell repertoires in COVID-19. The CDR3 has 17 amino acids. Per the germline V gene, CDR1 is LGHNA and CDR2 is YNFKEQ. The trim removed 0 bases at V and 3 bases at J, leaving 10 bases unmatched. The table came from immunoSEQ multiplex PCR; TCRdb's copy has only in-frame clones and leaves some out. The sample carries 200,000 to 300,000 clones, 88% recorded once. The sequence was collected from a human donor in a cohort sampled during active COVID-19. The chain is built from TRBV4-2 and TRBJ2-7; TRBD2 agrees at 8 bases. Sample: peripheral blood. The CDR3 DNA sequence: TGTGCCAGCAGCCAAGAATTCCCCGGGAGGGATAGCTACGAGCAGTACTTC. Its translation: CASSQEFPGRDSYEQYF.